These T cell receptor beta chains were read from a single sample in a study of preoperative IRX-2 immunotherapy in early breast cancer. The protocol was immunoSEQ multiplex PCR, while the TCRdb copy is restricted to in-frame clones and leaves out a portion. The sample carries about 42,000 clones, roughly 77% recorded once. Sequences were derived from tumor tissue, sampled after IRX-2 immunotherapy. Receptors were obtained from a human donor with breast cancer. Each CDR3 is given with its conserved first and last residue. D genes are given only for firm matches. Where a row states a size, it is once, few, many or the class of an expanded clone; other rows omit it.

V gene,clone size,J gene,D gene,CDR3 protein,CDR3 DNA
TRBV19,once,TRBJ2-1,-,CASKGGRPYNEQFF,TGTGCCAGTAAAGGGGGAAGACCCTACAATGAGCAGTTCTTC
TRBV11-3,-,TRBJ1-4,-,CASSLTGGAWEKLFF,TGTGCCAGCAGCTTAACGGGGGGCGCATGGGAAAAACTGTTTTTT
TRBV18,-,TRBJ2-3,-,CASSPMATDTQYF,TGTGCCAGCTCACCGATGGCGACAGATACGCAGTATTTT
TRBV19,-,TRBJ2-3,-,CAISLGQPGDTQYF,TGTGCCATCTCTCTGGGCCAGCCTGGGGATACGCAGTATTTT
TRBV16,-,TRBJ1-5,TRBD1,CASSHHTGEGGSNQPQHF,TGTGCCAGCAGCCACCATACAGGGGAGGGGGGTAGCAATCAGCCCCAGCATTTT
TRBV11-3,few,TRBJ1-1,TRBD1,CASSYETGRATEAFF,TGTGCCAGCAGCTATGAGACAGGGAGGGCCACTGAAGCTTTCTTT
TRBV1,-,TRBJ1-3,-,CASSTAGNTIYF,TGCGCCAGCAGCACAGCTGGAAACACCATATATTTT
TRBV6-8,few,TRBJ2-1,-,CASRALGYNEQFF,TGTGCCAGCAGAGCCCTAGGGTACAATGAGCAGTTCTTC
TRBV19,few,TRBJ2-1,TRBD2,CASSIDQRGYNEQFF,TGTGCCAGTAGTATAGACCAGCGGGGCTACAATGAGCAGTTCTTC
TRBV28,-,TRBJ2-3,-,CASSLLTSTQYF,TGTGCCAGCAGTTTGCTAACGTCTACGCAGTATTTT
TRBV6-8,-,TRBJ1-6,-,CASSKKTNSPLHF,TGTGCCAGCAGTAAAAAGACTAATTCACCCCTCCACTTT
TRBV11-3,-,TRBJ2-1,TRBD1,CASSSRDRGNNEQFF,TGTGCCAGCAGCTCCCGGGACAGGGGGAACAATGAGCAGTTCTTC
TRBV14,-,TRBJ1-1,-,CASSQNVFGEAAFF,TGTGCCAGCAGCCAAAATGTTTTTGGGGAAGCGGCTTTCTTT
TRBV10-1,-,TRBJ2-2,TRBD2,CASSELAGAGGELFF,TGCGCCAGCAGTGAACTAGCGGGAGCAGGCGGGGAGCTGTTTTTT
TRBV30,-,TRBJ2-1,TRBD1,CAWSPGGQGQFF,TGTGCCTGGAGCCCGGGGGGACAGGGGCAGTTCTTC
TRBV11-3,few,TRBJ1-2,-,CASIDRDILLGYTF,TGTGCCAGCATAGACCGGGACATACTTTTGGGCTACACCTTC